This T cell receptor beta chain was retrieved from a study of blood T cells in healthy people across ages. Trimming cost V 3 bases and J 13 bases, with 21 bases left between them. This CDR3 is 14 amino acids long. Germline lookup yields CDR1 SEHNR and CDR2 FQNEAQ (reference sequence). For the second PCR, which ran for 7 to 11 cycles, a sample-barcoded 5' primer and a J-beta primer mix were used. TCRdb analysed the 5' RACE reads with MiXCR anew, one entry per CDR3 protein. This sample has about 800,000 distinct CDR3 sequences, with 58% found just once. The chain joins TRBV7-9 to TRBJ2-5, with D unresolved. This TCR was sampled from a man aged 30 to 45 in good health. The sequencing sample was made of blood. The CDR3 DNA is TGTGCCAGCAGCTTTTCCTACTCGAACAATGAGCGGTACTTC. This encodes CASSFSYSNNERYF. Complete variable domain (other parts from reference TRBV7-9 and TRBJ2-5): DTGVSQNPRHKITKRGQNVTFRCDPISEHNRLYWYRQTLGQGPEFLTYFQNEAQLEKSRLLSDRFSAERPKGSFSTLEIQRTEQGDSAMYLCASSFSYSNNERYFGPGTRLLVL.